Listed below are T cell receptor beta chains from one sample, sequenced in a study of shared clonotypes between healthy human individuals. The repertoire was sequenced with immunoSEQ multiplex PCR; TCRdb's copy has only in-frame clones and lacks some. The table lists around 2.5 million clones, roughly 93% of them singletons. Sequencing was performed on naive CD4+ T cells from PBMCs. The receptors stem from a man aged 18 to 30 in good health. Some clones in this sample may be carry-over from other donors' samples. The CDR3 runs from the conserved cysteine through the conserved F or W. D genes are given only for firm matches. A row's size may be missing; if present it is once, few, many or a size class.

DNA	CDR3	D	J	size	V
TGTGCCAGCAGCTTAGTAGCACTAAGAAAAGGGACTACGAAACACGAGCAGTACTTC	CASSLVALRKGTTKHEQYF	TRBD2	TRBJ2-7	-	TRBV7-9
TGTGCCACCAGCAGAGGGGGGACAGGGTTGCGAGAGACCCAGTACTTC	CATSRGGTGLRETQYF	TRBD1	TRBJ2-5	-	TRBV15
TGTGCCAGCGAAGAGCGGGAGGGCTCCAACGAGCAGTACTTC	CASEEREGSNEQYF	TRBD2	TRBJ2-7	-	TRBV14
TGTGCCACCAGGAGAGGGGGCAGCGGGATTAGCACAGATACGCAGTATTTT	CATRRGGSGISTDTQYF	-	TRBJ2-3	-	TRBV15
TGTGCCAGCTCACCGTCAGTCGGGTACAATGAGCAGTTCTTC	CASSPSVGYNEQFF	-	TRBJ2-1	-	TRBV18
TGTGCCATCAGTGAAGCTTCGCAACAGCTCTACGAGCAGTACTTC	CAISEASQQLYEQYF	-	TRBJ2-7	-	TRBV10-3
TGTGCCAGCAGTTTAGAGGCAGCAGTTGCCTACAATGAGCAGTTCTTC	CASSLEAAVAYNEQFF	-	TRBJ2-1	-	TRBV27
TGTGCCTGGCAGGGAGGATATTCACCCCTCCACTTT	CAWQGGYSPLHF	-	TRBJ1-6	-	TRBV30
TGTGCCAGCTCCACTCCGGGACGGCCGCAAATTAACTATGGCTACACCTTC	CASSTPGRPQINYGYTF	-	TRBJ1-2	-	TRBV28
TGCGCCAGCAGCCAAGAGTGGGGCCCACATGGCTACACCTTC	CASSQEWGPHGYTF	-	TRBJ1-2	-	TRBV4-1
TGCGCCAGCAGCGCGGATAGCAATCAGCCCCAGCATTTT	CASSADSNQPQHF	-	TRBJ1-5	few	TRBV5-1
TGTGCCAGCAGTGAATCTCACAGGGGGTACGAGCAGTACTTC	CASSESHRGYEQYF	TRBD1	TRBJ2-7	-	TRBV25-1
TGTGCCAGCAGTGAAACGTTGGTTAGTCAGCCCCAGCATTTT	CASSETLVSQPQHF	-	TRBJ1-5	few	TRBV6-1
TGCGCCAGCAGCCTGGGGGCACAGGCGGGTGAGCAGTTCTTC	CASSLGAQAGEQFF	-	TRBJ2-1	-	TRBV5-1
TGTGCCAGCAGTCAACAGGGGTTTGCAGATACGCAGTATTTT	CASSQQGFADTQYF	TRBD1	TRBJ2-3	-	TRBV6-1
TGCGCCAGCAGCCAAGATCGACTAGCGGGAGGAGATTCTGGGGCCAACGTCCTGACTTTC	CASSQDRLAGGDSGANVLTF	TRBD2	TRBJ2-6	-	TRBV4-1
TGTGCCAGCAGCAGAGACCCCAGCTCCTACGAGCAGTACTTC	CASSRDPSSYEQYF	-	TRBJ2-7	-	TRBV7-9
TGCGCCAGCAGCCAATACAGGGACAGGGTTCAAGAGACCCAGTACTTC	CASSQYRDRVQETQYF	TRBD1	TRBJ2-5	-	TRBV4-1
TGTGCCAGCAGTGGCGGGGCTGGCTATGGCTACACCTTC	CASSGGAGYGYTF	-	TRBJ1-2	-	TRBV6-1
TGCGCCAGCAGCGCCTCGGTGACTCAAGAGACCCAGTACTTC	CASSASVTQETQYF	-	TRBJ2-5	-	TRBV5-1
TGTGCCAGCAGTCCGCGGGGAGCGAATCAGCCCCAGCATTTT	CASSPRGANQPQHF	-	TRBJ1-5	-	TRBV6-5
TGTGCCAGCTCACCAAGCACAGGGAAGAACTACGAGCAGTACTTC	CASSPSTGKNYEQYF	-	TRBJ2-7	-	TRBV18
TGTGCCAGCAGCTCAAACCTAGGGCGTTGGGGCACAGATACGCAGTATTTT	CASSSNLGRWGTDTQYF	-	TRBJ2-3	-	TRBV7-2
TGTGCCAGCAGAATTCAGAATGAAGCTTTCTTT	CASRIQNEAFF	-	TRBJ1-1	-	TRBV4-2
TGTGCCAGCAGTGGGGACTTCAACGAGCAGTACTTC	CASSGDFNEQYF	-	TRBJ2-7	-	TRBV2
TGTGCCAGCAGCCCCCCCAGCACAGATACGCAGTATTTT	CASSPPSTDTQYF	-	TRBJ2-3	once	TRBV7-2
TGTGCCAGTAGTATAGATTCCGAGACCCAGTACTTC	CASSIDSETQYF	-	TRBJ2-5	-	TRBV19
TGCGCCAGCAGCTTGGGGGGAACAGAGACCCAGTACTTC	CASSLGGTETQYF	-	TRBJ2-5	-	TRBV5-1
TGTGCCAGCAGCCAAGAGCTACTAGCGATTGCCTACGAGCAGTACTTC	CASSQELLAIAYEQYF	TRBD2	TRBJ2-7	-	TRBV4-2
TGTGCCAGCAGCCCTGGACTACTACGCTACAATGAGCAGTTCTTC	CASSPGLLRYNEQFF	-	TRBJ2-1	-	TRBV4-2
TGTGCCAGCAGCTTAGATGGTGGGCGGAACACAGATACGCAGTATTTT	CASSLDGGRNTDTQYF	-	TRBJ2-3	-	TRBV11-2
TGTGCCAGCAGGGAGAGGGGGCCTTGGAATGAAAAACTGTTTTTT	CASRERGPWNEKLFF	TRBD1	TRBJ1-4	-	TRBV2
TGTGCCAGCAGCGCCCCTCATAATGGGGGCTTCGCGTTCTTC	CASSAPHNGGFAFF	-	TRBJ2-1	-	TRBV9
TGTGCCAGCAGCGTAGCGCAGAAAAACAATGAGCAGTTCTTC	CASSVAQKNNEQFF	-	TRBJ2-1	-	TRBV9
TGTGCCAGCAGTTTATCGGGCCGGGGCAATCAGCCCCAGCATTTT	CASSLSGRGNQPQHF	-	TRBJ1-5	once	TRBV28
TGTGCCAGCAAACGGGGTAGCACAGATACGCAGTATTTT	CASKRGSTDTQYF	-	TRBJ2-3	-	TRBV11-3
TGCAGCGTAATCGGGACAGGGTTAGGAACTGAAGCTTTCTTT	CSVIGTGLGTEAFF	TRBD1	TRBJ1-1	few	TRBV29-1
TGTGCCAGCAACGTTGACAGCTCTGGCAACGGCTACACCTTC	CASNVDSSGNGYTF	-	TRBJ1-2	-	TRBV28
TGTGCCAGCAGCCGGAGGGAGATGAACACTGAAGCTTTCTTT	CASSRREMNTEAFF	-	TRBJ1-1	-	TRBV27
TGTGCCAGCAGTGATCCAGGGACAGGGAAAAACATTCAGTACTTC	CASSDPGTGKNIQYF	TRBD1	TRBJ2-4	-	TRBV25-1
TGTGCCAGCAGCTTTTTACAAGGGGGCTGGACTGAAGCTTTCTTT	CASSFLQGGWTEAFF	TRBD1	TRBJ1-1	-	TRBV7-9
TGTGCCAGCAGACCTAGCGGGACGTCCTACGAGCAGTACTTC	CASRPSGTSYEQYF	TRBD2	TRBJ2-7	-	TRBV6-5
TGTGCCAGCACCGGACTAGCGGGAGGGCCTGGCGGGGAGCTGTTTTTT	CASTGLAGGPGGELFF	TRBD2	TRBJ2-2	-	TRBV28
TGTGCCAGTAGTATACGGGACAGGGCTTACGAGCAGTACTTC	CASSIRDRAYEQYF	TRBD1	TRBJ2-7	-	TRBV19
TGTGCCAGCAGCGTAGCCGGGGAGGGCGAGCAGTACTTC	CASSVAGEGEQYF	TRBD2	TRBJ2-7	-	TRBV9
TGTGCCAGCAGCTTGGAAGGGGAAGAGACCCAGTACTTC	CASSLEGEETQYF	-	TRBJ2-5	-	TRBV5-5
TGTGCCAGCAGTGACTCTTGGGGCCGGTCAGGGTCCTACAATGAGCAGTTCTTC	CASSDSWGRSGSYNEQFF	-	TRBJ2-1	-	TRBV6-4
TGTGCCAGCAAGTCCCCGACTTCCTCCTACAATGAGCAGTTCTTC	CASKSPTSSYNEQFF	-	TRBJ2-1	-	TRBV6-5
TGTGCCAGCAGTTTAGGCCAAACCTCTGGGGCCAACGTCCTGACTTTC	CASSLGQTSGANVLTF	-	TRBJ2-6	-	TRBV27
TGCGCCAGCAGAGGGACTAGCGGACCCACAGATACGCAGTATTTT	CASRGTSGPTDTQYF	TRBD2	TRBJ2-3	-	TRBV10-1
TGCGCCAGCAGCCTAGGACTAGCGGAGCTCCAAGAGACCCAGTACTTC	CASSLGLAELQETQYF	TRBD2	TRBJ2-5	-	TRBV5-1
TGTGCCTGGAGTGAGGGACCGGCACCCTCCTACGAGCAGTACTTC	CAWSEGPAPSYEQYF	-	TRBJ2-7	-	TRBV30